This T cell receptor (beta chain) was obtained from a study of T cell repertoires in cytomegalovirus infection (dated by TCRdb to the late 2010s). For the wider study: Donor HLA type was relevant to the analysis, because carriage of CMV infection together with the matching HLA type was indicated by public TCR beta signatures.

Broader findings and caveats from the paper: In both this cohort and an independent roughly 330-donor cohort, the cumulative frequency of public TCR beta family members distinguished carriers of CMV infection plus the relevant HLA type. The ex vivo response was dominated by HLA-C-restricted CMV-specific TCR beta clonotypes, which also provided the single most frequent clonotype in two of eight donors.

Sequencing was carried out with an Illumina HiSeq 1500. TCRdb reanalyzed the raw reads on its own, using fastp at Q25 for trimming and MiXCR for clone calling, and kept in-frame beta chains. One record per CDR3 amino acid sequence lists the most common genes and DNA. The sample table holds more than 500,000 distinct CDR3 sequences, of which approximately 16% were seen once. The ten biggest clones cover under 30% of the sample. As to this clonotype: Its target antigen remains unknown. Base quality data are lacking; no much larger clone is found one base away.

Sequenced input: CD8+ T cells from PBMCs. The TCR was taken from a human donor in good health (CMV status not recorded). Some clones in this sample may be carry-over from other donors' samples.

The DNA sequence follows: TGCAGCGCTTCTCTCCCCCAGGGCGGGTCTGGGGCCAACGTCCTGACTTTC. Its coded protein is CSASLPQGGSGANVLTF. The chain couples TRBV29-1 to TRBJ2-6; the D region is possibly TRBD1 or TRBD2, each matching across 5 bases. V gives up 7 bases and J gives up 1 base, and the segment between their germline ends measures 20 bases. Sequences SQVTM (CDR1) and ANQGSEA (CDR2) are obtained from the germline V gene. Taken from cysteine to phenylalanine, the CDR3 has 17 residues. The read is trimmed to its CDR3 DNA, 51 bases read in frame from base 1.